Listed below are T cell receptor beta chains from one sample, sequenced in a study of cytomegalovirus exposure and HLA in healthy donors. Profiled with immunoSEQ multiplex PCR; TCRdb holds only in-frame clones, not every one. Among over 70,000 clones, approximately 90% were seen once, and the ten largest hold roughly 3.8%. What was sequenced was PBMCs. Every receptor here comes from a woman under 30 in good health and CMV-seropositive. Each CDR3 is given without its conserved first and last residue.

j_gene,v_gene,CDR3aa
TRBJ2-1,TRBV6-4,ATSEPRGGKNEQF
TRBJ2-7,TRBV5-1,ASSLVGADPYEQY
TRBJ2-7,TRBV18,ASSPRQGTTYEQY
TRBJ1-5,TRBV7-8,ASSLVPLARYSNQPQH
TRBJ2-7,TRBV12-5,ASGLVTVLDEQY
TRBJ2-7,TRBV11-2,ASSLGLVGGNEQY
TRBJ2-1,TRBV6-5,ASSHPPLADEQF
TRBJ2-1,TRBV7-8,ASSLNGQGLDNEQF
TRBJ1-5,TRBV6-5,ASSPGTEDQPQH
TRBJ1-1,TRBV2,ASSDTQGVSNTEAF
TRBJ1-5,TRBV6-1,ASKGGGSNQPQH
TRBJ1-1,TRBV5-5,ASSHGEDFSSEAF
TRBJ1-4,TRBV28,ASRKQGAGEKLF
TRBJ2-1,TRBV6-1,ASSPPGFDSNEQF
TRBJ2-1,TRBV27,ASSLLRQDNEQF
TRBJ2-7,TRBV30,AWSVPGLKEYEQY
TRBJ2-7,TRBV4-2,ASSQVSGEGGYEQY
TRBJ1-4,TRBV6-6,ASRIADRIRMF
TRBJ1-2,TRBV9,ASSDGTGGLGYGYT
TRBJ1-2,TRBV7-2,ASSLETGLLGYT
TRBJ2-6,TRBV6-1,ASSERDSGANVLT
TRBJ1-1,TRBV6-1,ASQGTAVTEAF
TRBJ1-1,TRBV6-1,ASSIRTGFEAF
TRBJ2-1,TRBV5-5,ASSPGAGVTYNEQF
TRBJ2-2,TRBV6-5,ASSFRGIGELF
TRBJ1-5,TRBV6-1,ASTSTGEGQPQH
TRBJ2-7,TRBV19,ASRGNEQY
TRBJ1-5,TRBV19,ASSIQGNLALFNQPQH
TRBJ2-1,TRBV2,ASSEVGREMGNEQF
TRBJ1-2,TRBV29-1,SVEANSWGGYT
TRBJ2-2,TRBV30,AWSVRRGPGELF
TRBJ2-7,TRBV28,ASSPQGYEQY
TRBJ2-7,TRBV30,AWSITSGRVGEQY
TRBJ2-7,TRBV27,ASGRPGQVLSYEQY
TRBJ2-5,TRBV20-1,SAREGLVKY
TRBJ2-7,TRBV13,ASSSTPHRVTGADEQY
TRBJ1-5,TRBV10-3,AISDPGYSNQPQH
TRBJ2-5,TRBV6-5,ASRARQGEETQY
TRBJ1-5,TRBV18,ASSPREGERPQH
TRBJ1-5,TRBV6-5,ASSSGTGDSQPQH
TRBJ1-1,TRBV20-1,SASDIPEAF